This TCR beta chain was sequenced for a study of ipilimumab plus nivolumab after autologous stem cell transplantation. Looked up from germline, CDR1 is LGHNA and CDR2 is YSLEER. The V end lost 0 bases, the J end lost 6 bases, and 17 bases lay between the germline ends. The CDR3 runs to 16 residues. TCRdb's table, derived via immunoSEQ multiplex PCR, lists solely in-frame clones and lacks some. The table includes some 22,000 clones, 77% detected once. The sample was PBMCs, taken in a trial of ipilimumab plus nivolumab as post-transplant consolidation. This chain links TRBV4-3 with TRBJ1-1; TRBD1 is a possible D gene (6 bases). This clonotype originated in a male donor with diffuse large B-cell lymphoma. Written as DNA, the CDR3 is TGCGCCAGCAGCCAAGAGGCGGGAACAGGGAGCTCTGAAGCTTTCTTT. Its protein is CASSQEAGTGSSEAFF.